These T cell receptor beta chains were read from a single sample in a study of blood T cell repertoires in COVID-19. Repertoires were generated with immunoSEQ multiplex PCR, while TCRdb's copy carries only in-frame clones and drops some. This sample has 230,000 or so clones, with 88% found just once. Sequencing used PBMCs or T cells enriched from blood (not recorded which). These receptors were collected from a woman under 40 who had recovered from COVID-19. Each CDR3 is given with its conserved first and last residue. Fields, in order: clone size, V gene, J gene, D gene, CDR3 DNA, CDR3 protein. D genes are given only for firm matches. Expanded clones get a size class; other rows say once, few or many, or leave the size out.

size: -; V: TRBV18; J: TRBJ2-3; D: -; DNA: TGTGCCAGCTCACCTCCCGCACCGGGACTGAACACAGATACGCAGTATTTT; CDR3: CASSPPAPGLNTDTQYF
size: -; V: TRBV19; J: TRBJ1-1; D: -; DNA: TGTGCCAGTAGTATCAGGGTACGTCCCACTGAAGCTTTCTTT; CDR3: CASSIRVRPTEAFF
size: -; V: TRBV7-2; J: TRBJ2-3; D: -; DNA: TGTGCCAGCAGCTCGGACAGACCGATGATTAGCACAGATACGCAGTATTTT; CDR3: CASSSDRPMISTDTQYF
size: -; V: TRBV6-4; J: TRBJ2-1; D: TRBD1; DNA: TGTGCCAGCAGTAGGGACAGGGGCGATGAGCAGTTCTTC; CDR3: CASSRDRGDEQFF
size: -; V: TRBV27; J: TRBJ2-1; D: -; DNA: TGTGCCAGCAGTTCCAGTCACCCCAATGAGCAGTTCTTC; CDR3: CASSSSHPNEQFF
size: once; V: TRBV6-5; J: TRBJ1-1; D: -; DNA: TGTGCCAGCACCCTAGGGGTGAACACTGAAGCTTTCTTT; CDR3: CASTLGVNTEAFF
size: -; V: TRBV19; J: TRBJ1-5; D: TRBD1; DNA: TGTGCCAGTATCCTCGGACAGGGCGTCAATCAGCCCCAGCATTTT; CDR3: CASILGQGVNQPQHF
size: -; V: TRBV7-2; J: TRBJ2-1; D: -; DNA: TGTGCCAGCAGTATAAGGGACTGGGAGGAAAATGAGCAGTTCTTC; CDR3: CASSIRDWEENEQFF
size: -; V: TRBV5-1; J: TRBJ1-6; D: -; DNA: TGCGCCAGCAGAGCCTTGACAGAGAATAATTCACCCCTCCACTTT; CDR3: CASRALTENNSPLHF
size: -; V: TRBV14; J: TRBJ1-1; D: -; DNA: TGTGCCAGCAGCCAATTCAGGACAGCGAACACTGAAGCTTTCTTT; CDR3: CASSQFRTANTEAFF
size: -; V: TRBV7-6; J: TRBJ2-7; D: TRBD2; DNA: TGTGCCAGCAGCCGACAAACCGGGACTAGCGGAACCTACGAGCAGTACTTC; CDR3: CASSRQTGTSGTYEQYF
size: -; V: TRBV6-5; J: TRBJ1-1; D: TRBD1; DNA: TGTGCCAGCAGTTATAGGGGGCTCAGGACTGAAGCTTTCTTT; CDR3: CASSYRGLRTEAFF
size: -; V: TRBV9; J: TRBJ2-1; D: -; DNA: TGTGCCAGCAGCGTTTGGGGGCGCGGTAGGGGCCACAATGAGCAGTTCTTC; CDR3: CASSVWGRGRGHNEQFF
size: -; V: TRBV6-1; J: TRBJ1-4; D: -; DNA: TGTGCCAGCAGTGACCGTCAGGGGTTAGATCCTAATGAAAAACTGTTTTTT; CDR3: CASSDRQGLDPNEKLFF
size: once; V: TRBV9; J: TRBJ2-2; D: TRBD1; DNA: TGTGCCAGCAGCGTACCCGGGACAGGGCGTTTCGGGGAGCTGTTTTTT; CDR3: CASSVPGTGRFGELFF
size: -; V: TRBV6-2/TRBV6-3; J: TRBJ1-2; D: -; DNA: TGTGCCAGCAGTTACTCGAAGCTTGGCTACACCTTC; CDR3: CASSYSKLGYTF
size: -; V: TRBV11-2; J: TRBJ1-1; D: -; DNA: TGTGCCAGCAGCTTAGATCGAGAGCTATTCATGAACACTGAAGCTTTCTTT; CDR3: CASSLDRELFMNTEAFF
size: -; V: TRBV19; J: TRBJ1-1; D: -; DNA: TGTGCCAGTAGTATTTGGGGCGACACTGAAGCTTTCTTT; CDR3: CASSIWGDTEAFF
size: -; V: TRBV27; J: TRBJ2-2; D: -; DNA: TGTGCCAGCAGTCCTACAGGGCTACCGAACACCGGGGAGCTGTTTTTT; CDR3: CASSPTGLPNTGELFF
size: -; V: TRBV6-1; J: TRBJ2-5; D: -; DNA: TGTGCCAGCAGTGAAGCGAGATCAGGCAGGGTCCCCTTCGTGCCTCTTCAAGAGACCCAGTACTTC; CDR3: CASSEARSGRVPFVPLQETQYF
size: -; V: TRBV7-9; J: TRBJ2-3; D: TRBD2; DNA: TGTGCCAGCAGTGAGATAGGACTAGCGGGGGTGCGGGATACGCAGTATTTT; CDR3: CASSEIGLAGVRDTQYF
size: -; V: TRBV5-4; J: TRBJ2-2; D: TRBD1; DNA: TGTGCCAGCAGAGCCGGGACAGGACAGACCGGGGAGCTGTTTTTT; CDR3: CASRAGTGQTGELFF
size: -; V: TRBV11-3; J: TRBJ2-5; D: TRBD1; DNA: TGTGCCAGCAGCCCTCGGACAGGGGGCGAAGAGACCCAGTACTTC; CDR3: CASSPRTGGEETQYF
size: -; V: TRBV11-2; J: TRBJ2-3; D: TRBD2; DNA: TGTGCCAGCAGCTCACTAGCGGGGGGGACAGATACGCAGTATTTT; CDR3: CASSSLAGGTDTQYF
size: few; V: TRBV4-3; J: TRBJ1-1; D: -; DNA: TGCGCCAGCAGCCAAGATAAGAACACTGAAGCTTTCTTT; CDR3: CASSQDKNTEAFF
size: -; V: TRBV18; J: TRBJ2-7; D: -; DNA: TGTGCCAGCTCACCAGGATACGGGTACGAGCAGTACTTC; CDR3: CASSPGYGYEQYF